The present T cell receptor beta chain was sequenced within a study of OX40 agonist ivuxolimab in advanced cancers. Whole-study context: Every 2 weeks, patients got intravenous ivuxolimab at one of six dose levels (0.01-10 mg/kg). Those treated in dose escalation had hepatocellular carcinoma, melanoma, renal cell cancer or head and neck cancer. Three patients got partial responses; one had hepatocellular carcinoma and two had cutaneous melanoma.

Germline CDR1 and CDR2: SGHTA and FQGTGA. The CDR3 covers 16 residues. V lost 5 bases, J lost 4 bases, and 6 bases stayed unmatched. As concerns this clone: No antigen is known for it.

This table comes from immunoSEQ multiplex PCR, and its TCRdb copy is limited to in-frame clones, with some not included. The data contain 95,000 to 100,000 clones, less than 95% of them seen just once; the ten biggest clones take up around 1.6%. Points from the study as a whole: At 0.1-3.0 mg/kg, partial responders had clonal expansion among the lowest observed.

This sample comprised CD4+ or CD8+ T cells sorted from blood, obtained in a trial of the OX40 agonist ivuxolimab. This chain uses TRBV7-3 with TRBJ2-5; 14 bases match TRBD2. The source of this sequence is an adult with an advanced solid tumor such as melanoma, head and neck, liver or kidney cancer. In DNA, the CDR3 is TGTGCCAGCAGCAGGGGGACTAGCGGGAGTGTAGAGACCCAGTACTTC. Translation: CASSRGTSGSVETQYF. The full variable domain, rest sourced from reference TRBV7-3 and TRBJ2-5, is GAGVSQTPSNKVTEKGKYVELRCDPISGHTALYWYRQSLGQGPEFLIYFQGTGAADDSGLPNDRFFAVRPEGSVSTLKIQRTERGDSAVYLCASSRGTSGSVETQYFGPGTRLLVL.